The 24 T cell receptor beta chains below all came from one sample that was sequenced in a study of blood T cell repertoires in COVID-19 (dated by TCRdb to about 2020). The method was the immunoSEQ multiplex PCR assay. In TCRdb, the immuneACCESS table is reduced to in-frame sequences with V and J assigned. These tables do not hold every clone; where another copy was compared, an unresolved V gene accounts for under half, and the others remain unexplained. The sample table lists some 200,000 clones, about 81% of them with a count of one. The top ten clonotypes cover about an eighth of the sample. Material for sequencing was peripheral blood. These receptors were obtained from a man younger than 45 with active or convalescent COVID-19.

This clone was detected a few times. The chain couples TRBV10-2 to TRBJ2-1; 8 bases line up with TRBD1. From germline, CDR1 is WSHSY and CDR2 SAAADI. The CDR3 extends over 14 amino acids. J was trimmed by 4 bases and V by 6 bases; bases with no gene match: 5. The CDR3 DNA reads TGCGCCAGCAGCAGACAGGGGCTATACAATGAGCAGTTCTTC. Protein sequence: CASSRQGLYNEQFF.

The rearrangement uses TRBV6-2 or TRBV6-3 and TRBJ2-7; D perhaps matches TRBD2 (5 bases). This CDR3 is 16 amino acids long. V lost 0 bases to trimming and J lost 4 bases, with 16 bases between them. Germline CDR1 is MNHEY and CDR2 is SVGEGT. CDR3 DNA: TGTGCCAGCAGTTACTCGCCGAGCGGAGTGCGTTACGAGCAGTACTTC. Translating it yields CASSYSPSGVRYEQYF.

The chain uses TRBV14 and TRBJ1-1, with D possibly being TRBD1 (5 bases). Between the trimmed V and J ends, which lost 3 bases and 6 bases, there was a span of 20 bases. The CDR3 extends over 16 amino acids. Germline V lookup: CDR1 SGHDN, CDR2 FVKESK. The CDR3 sequence: CASSQLPPGWGSEAFF. Here the CDR3 DNA reads TGTGCCAGCAGCCAGCTGCCTCCAGGGTGGGGATCTGAAGCTTTCTTT.

The J gene is TRBJ2-1, the V gene TRBV7-2, with 10 bases aligning to TRBD2. V lost 1 base to trimming and J lost 3 bases; unmatched junction nucleotides: 6. From germline, CDR1 is SGHTA and CDR2 FQGNSA. The CDR3 has 17 residues. CDR3 region: CASSLDEASGSYNEQFF. DNA of the CDR3: TGTGCCAGCAGCTTAGATGAGGCTAGCGGGAGCTACAATGAGCAGTTCTTC.

This clone was seen more than once but under ten times. CDR3: CAWNPDSMNTEAFF. The CDR3 nucleotides read TGTGCCTGGAACCCGGACAGTATGAACACTGAAGCTTTCTTT. This rearrangement joins TRBV30 to TRBJ1-1, with D perhaps matching TRBD1 (6 bases). CDR3 length equals 14 residues. V was clipped by 4 bases and J by 0 bases, with 12 bases between them. Germline loops: CDR1 GTSNPN, CDR2 SVGIG (reference sequence).

The V gene is TRBV19, the J gene TRBJ1-5; 7 nucleotides align to TRBD1. This CDR3 is built from 13 residues. Germline V CDR1 and CDR2: LNHDA, SQIVND (reference sequence). V lost 11 bases, J lost 2 bases, and 6 bases stayed unmatched. CDR3: CALPDRGNQPQHF. For the CDR3, the DNA is TGTGCCCTCCCAGACAGGGGCAATCAGCCCCAGCATTTT.

This rearrangement joins TRBV25-1 to TRBJ2-2; possible D gene TRBD1, 6 bases. This CDR3 has 16 residues. V shed 0 bases and J shed 1 base, with 9 bases lying between them. Per the germline V gene, CDR1 is MGHDK and CDR2 is SYGVNS. CDR3 in amino acids: CASSEYHRVNTGELFF. In DNA, the CDR3 is TGTGCCAGCAGTGAATATCACAGGGTGAACACCGGGGAGCTGTTTTTT. The full variable domain, its missing parts supplied by reference TRBV25-1 and TRBJ2-2, is EADIYQTPRYLVIGTGKKITLECSQTMGHDKMYWYQQDPGMELHLIHYSYGVNSTEKGDLSSESTVSRIRTEHFPLTLESARPSHTSQYLCASSEYHRVNTGELFFGEGSRLTVL.

This clone was detected once. This chain uses TRBV7-9 with TRBJ1-1; D possibly corresponds to TRBD1 (5 bases). CDR3 size: 12 residues. Germline-derived CDR1 and CDR2 are SEHNR and FQNEAQ (reference sequence). V gave up 7 bases and J gave up 7 bases, with 13 bases separating them. CDR3 nucleotides: TGTGCCAGCACCCTCGGGGGGATTGAAGCTTTCTTT. Translating gives CASTLGGIEAFF.

The rearrangement links TRBV11-3 to TRBJ1-1, with D tentatively TRBD1 (6 bases). This CDR3 region has 17 residues. The germline V gene has CDR1 SGHNT and CDR2 YENEEA. V was trimmed by 2 bases and J by 10 bases, leaving 26 bases between them. This CDR3 reads CASSLLPGHGFAWSAFF. The CDR3 region has the DNA TGTGCCAGCAGCTTACTCCCGGGACACGGTTTTGCCTGGTCAGCTTTCTTT.

The count of this clone is one. The genes are TRBV7-2 and TRBJ1-2; D perhaps matches TRBD1 (5 bases). This CDR3 contains 15 residues. CDR1 is SGHTA, CDR2 FQGNSA, per germline. V lost 5 bases to trimming and J lost 2 bases, with 15 bases between them. The CDR3 reads CASSVREEGNYGYTF. CDR3 in DNA: TGTGCCAGCAGCGTGCGGGAGGAGGGGAACTATGGCTACACCTTC.

The rearrangement links TRBV28 to TRBJ2-7; TRBD1 matches 7 bases. The CDR3 spans 12 residues. Trimming took 6 bases from V and 6 from J; bases not matched to a gene: 5. Germline CDR1 and CDR2: MDHEN and SYDVKM. In nucleotides, the CDR3 is TGTGCCAGCAGACGACAGGGTCGCGAGCAGTACTTC. Translated, it gives CASRRQGREQYF.

This rearrangement joins TRBV5-1 to TRBJ2-3; 7 positions agree with TRBD2. The CDR3 is made up of 17 amino acids. The germline CDR1 and CDR2 sequences are SGHRS and YFSETQ. V shed 0 bases, J shed 3 bases, and the junction held 10 bases outside the gene matches. Written as DNA, the CDR3 is TGCGCCAGCAGCTTGGGGTCAAGCGGGATAAGGACAGATACGCAGTATTTT. Protein sequence: CASSLGSSGIRTDTQYF.

The chain joins TRBV21-1 to TRBJ2-7; TRBD1 is taken as the D call from the table, unchecked against the DNA. TRBV21-1 is shown as a pseudogene. The CDR3 spans 16 residues. The CDR3 sequence: CASSKDLSHPQDEQYV. For the CDR3, the DNA is TGTGCCAGCAGCAAAGATCTCAGCCACCCTCAGGACGAGCAGTACGTC.

This chain connects TRBV30 to TRBJ1-5; D perhaps matches TRBD1 (5 bases). Germline V gene lookup returns CDR1 GTSNPN and CDR2 SVGIG (reference sequence). V was pared by 0 bases and J by 3 bases, with 9 bases between. This CDR3 is built from 14 residues. The CDR3 coding sequence is TGTGCCTGGAGTGTAGGGGACTACAATCAGCCCCAGCATTTT. This encodes CAWSVGDYNQPQHF.

This chain connects TRBV7-3 to TRBJ2-6; TRBD1 agrees at 10 bases. Germline-derived CDR1 and CDR2 are SGHTA and FQGTGA. The trim removed 5 bases at V and 4 bases at J, leaving 8 bases unmatched. The CDR3 covers 17 residues. CDR3 amino acids: CASSPTGTGAGANVLTF. CDR3 DNA: TGTGCCAGCAGCCCAACCGGGACAGGGGCCGGGGCCAACGTCCTGACTTTC.

The chain joins TRBV14 to TRBJ2-3; 8 bases map to TRBD1. Per germline, CDR1 SGHDN and CDR2 FVKESK. The CDR3 runs to 17 residues. V trimming: 1 base; J trimming: 5 bases; junction bases outside the gene matches: 11. CDR3 amino acids: CASSQVLSGRGLDTQYF. CDR3 DNA: TGTGCCAGCAGCCAAGTCTTATCGGGCAGGGGGCTAGATACGCAGTATTTT.

J is TRBJ2-3 and V is TRBV30; tentatively, D is TRBD1 (5 bases). CDR1 GTSNPN and CDR2 SVGIG come from the germline V gene (reference sequence). There are 14 residues in the CDR3. Trimming pared 0 bases from V and 1 base from J, leaving 8 bases between. As DNA, the CDR3 is TGTGCCTGGAGTGTACTGGGGCGCACAGATACGCAGTATTTT. Residues: CAWSVLGRTDTQYF. Using reference TRBV30 and TRBJ2-3 for the parts outside the CDR3, the full variable domain is SQTIHQWPATLVQPVGSPLSLECTVEGTSNPNLYWYRQAAGRGLQLLFYSVGIGQISSEVPQNLSASRPQDRQFILSSKKLLLSDSGFYLCAWSVLGRTDTQYFGPGTRLTVL.

This sequence joins TRBV30 and TRBJ1-1; 7 bases fit TRBD1. This CDR3 comprises 13 residues. CDR1 and CDR2 from the germline V gene are GTSNPN and SVGIG (reference sequence). Trimming at V came to 2 bases and at J to 4 bases, leaving 4 bases not matched to a gene. The CDR3 loop is CAWSNRGGTEAFF. CDR3 DNA: TGTGCCTGGAGTAACAGGGGAGGCACTGAAGCTTTCTTT.

The J gene is TRBJ2-1, the V gene TRBV11-3, with D possibly being TRBD2 (6 bases). CDR3 size: 13 residues. Trimming left V 1 base short and J 7 bases short, with 8 bases between. CDR1 is SGHNT, CDR2 YENEEA, per germline. CDR3 coding DNA: TGTGCCAGCAGCTTAGGGGGGGTAAATGAGCAGTTCTTC. Residues: CASSLGGVNEQFF.

V usage is TRBV9 and J usage is TRBJ2-3, with 7 nucleotides matching TRBD2. V lost 0 bases, J lost 1 base, and 14 bases stayed unmatched. Germline CDR1 SGDLS, CDR2 YYNGEE. This CDR3 comprises 19 residues. The CDR3 loop is CASSVATGGRGLGTDTQYF. The CDR3 DNA reads TGTGCCAGCAGCGTAGCTACGGGGGGTCGTGGACTCGGCACAGATACGCAGTATTTT.

V is TRBV6-6 and J is TRBJ1-1; D is unclear. Trimming shortened V by 2 bases and J by 4 bases, and 11 bases separated the two germline ends. Germline V gene lookup returns CDR1 MNHNY and CDR2 SVGAGI (reference sequence). This CDR3 is built from 14 residues. CDR3 loop: CASSYGGTSTEAFF. The DNA of the CDR3 is TGTGCCAGCAGTTACGGAGGCACCAGCACTGAAGCTTTCTTT.

The chain couples TRBV30 to TRBJ2-7; D is possibly TRBD2 (5 bases). Germline V gene lookup returns CDR1 GTSNPN and CDR2 SVGIG (reference sequence). The CDR3 extends over 12 amino acids. V was shortened by 7 bases and J by 4 bases, with 14 bases between the two germline ends. Written as DNA, the CDR3 is TGTGCCTCGGACGGACGGGAATACGAGCAGTACTTC. Translation: CASDGREYEQYF.

The gene calls are TRBV15 and TRBJ2-2, with D possibly TRBD1 on 6 matching bases. V dropped 1 base and J dropped 9 bases, with 9 bases sitting between them. The CDR3 is 13 amino acids. Germline CDR1 and CDR2: LNHNV and YYDKDF (reference sequence). Here the CDR3 reads CATSRAGGRELFF. The CDR3 region has the DNA TGTGCCACCAGCAGAGCTGGGGGCAGGGAGCTGTTTTTT.

The rearrangement links TRBV9 to TRBJ1-3; maybe TRBD1 (5 bases). Deletions cut 1 base from V and 0 bases from J, with 11 bases between. The CDR3 spans 16 residues. Germline V gene data show CDR1 as SGDLS and CDR2 as YYNGEE. CDR3: CASSVTGGASGNTIYF. Here the CDR3 DNA reads TGTGCCAGCAGCGTAACTGGTGGGGCCTCTGGAAACACCATATATTTT.